The present TCR beta chain was sequenced within a study of early T cells in non-severe SARS-CoV-2 infection. Across the study: Sequencing of bulk RNA from unsorted whole blood was done, without chain pairing. Study-level points and caveats: The VDJdb matching leaned toward anti-spike CD8 responses and overlooked private and CD4 specificities.

Germline V gene lookup returns CDR1 KGHDR and CDR2 SFDVKD. There are 16 residues in the CDR3. V gave up 3 bases and J gave up 4 bases; unmatched junction bases: 5. This clonotype was found many times. Its matching antigen is unknown. Researchers attached unique molecular identifiers to individual cDNA molecules. TCRdb re-called the 5' RACE reads with MiXCR, one entry per CDR3 protein. Of about 77,000 distinct CDR3 sequences listed, around 8.7% are singletons. This clonotype was sampled from an adult who was a healthcare worker with PCR-confirmed SARS-CoV-2 infection or an uninfected control (not recorded which). The chain is built from TRBV24-1 and TRBJ2-2; 9 nucleotides line up with TRBD1. The sequencing input was whole blood. Here the CDR3 DNA reads TGTGCCACCAGTGATCCGGGACAGGGAACCACCGGGGAGCTGTTTTTT. Its translation: CATSDPGQGTTGELFF.